A single sample is the source of the 7 T cell receptor beta chains below, sequenced in a study of T cell repertoires in aging, cancer and after chemotherapy. TRB rearrangements spanning V, D and J were amplified using mixed TRB-A/B primers. TCRdb ran MiXCR on the multiplex PCR reads and lists one entry per CDR3 protein. The sample yields about 1,200 distinct CDR3 sequences, approximately 30% seen once. The template was genomic DNA from peripheral blood, not RNA. The sequenced sample consisted of blood. The receptors were gathered from a human donor with a solid tumor. The donor label of this sample is uncertain.

The chain employs TRBV12-3 or TRBV12-4 and TRBJ2-5; D is unclear. The ends were cut back, 0 bases at V and 9 bases at J, with 8 bases in the middle. The CDR3 is 12 residues long. The CDR3 protein is CASSLARRSQYF. CDR3 nucleotides: TGTGCCAGCAGTTTAGCGCGTCGGTCCCAGTACTTC.

Sample share makes this clonotype large. The chain links TRBV6-5 to TRBJ2-1; 11 nucleotides line up with TRBD2. Trimming took 6 bases from V and 0 from J; bases not matched to a gene: 10. This CDR3 is 18 amino acids long. Germline V gene lookup returns CDR1 MNHEY and CDR2 SVGAGI. The CDR3 spells CASSSATSGISSYNEQFF. The CDR3 DNA sequence: TGTGCCAGCAGCTCCGCGACTAGCGGGATTAGCTCCTACAATGAGCAGTTCTTC.

This chain uses TRBV28 with TRBJ1-6; D may be TRBD1 (6 bases). Germline V gene sequence: CDR1 MDHEN, CDR2 SYDVKM. The CDR3 contains 14 residues. Trimming removed 6 bases from V and 4 bases from J, with 10 bases in between. This CDR3 reads CASRAGDYNSPLHF. As DNA, the CDR3 is TGTGCCAGCAGAGCAGGGGATTATAATTCACCCCTCCACTTT.

The chain carries TRBV20-1 and TRBJ1-2; 7 bases are shared with TRBD1. Looked up from germline, CDR1 is DFQATT and CDR2 is SNEGSKA (reference sequence). This CDR3 is built from 11 residues. V lost 6 bases and J lost 7; bases outside the gene matches: 5. CDR3 DNA sequence: TGCAGTGCGACCCGACAGGGTGGCTACACCTTC. It translates to CSATRQGGYTF.

This chain joins TRBV28 and TRBJ1-3; weak D call: TRBD1 (5 bases). Germline V CDR1 and CDR2: MDHEN, SYDVKM. V was shortened by 5 bases and J by 0 bases, with 14 bases between the two germline ends. CDR3 length: 16 amino acids. This CDR3 reads CASSVPGASSGNTIYF. CDR3 sequence (DNA): TGTGCCAGCAGTGTGCCTGGGGCATCCTCTGGAAACACCATATATTTT.

Regarding this clonotype: This could be a read error, since a much larger clone is one nucleotide away. This rearrangement joins TRBV6-2 or TRBV6-3 to TRBJ1-2, with unresolved D. This CDR3 is built from 14 residues. From germline, CDR1 is MNHEY and CDR2 SVGEGT. The CDR3 DNA is TGTGCCAGCACTATCGACGGAGCCAACTATGGCCACACCTTC. This encodes CASTIDGANYGHTF.

This clonotype was seen a handful of times. The genes are TRBV7-2 and TRBJ2-1; D ambiguous. V dropped 1 base and J dropped 8 bases, with 6 bases sitting between them. Germline CDR1 is SGHTA and CDR2 is FQGNSA. The CDR3 has 12 amino acids. The CDR3 DNA reads TGTGCCAGCAGCTTAGTCGGATATGAGCAGTTCTTC. It yields the protein CASSLVGYEQFF.